This T cell receptor beta chain derives from a study of blood T cell repertoires in COVID-19. Across the whole study: Material from acute and convalescent COVID-19 was sourced from the United States, Italy and Spain. Nucleic acid was either cDNA or gDNA, and it came from T cells, B-cell-depleted T cells, or PBMCs.

Per the authors' pipeline: For nucleated cells, counts were estimated from reference gene primer amplification. The table came from immunoSEQ multiplex PCR; TCRdb's copy has only in-frame clones and leaves some out. V, J and clone size reflect that table, while D and trimming were determined from the DNA. The profile shows about 130,000 clones, around 83% of them singletons. This CDR3 spans 15 amino acids. Trimming pared 9 bases from V and 0 bases from J, leaving 16 bases between. CDR1 is SGHNT, CDR2 YYREEE, per germline (reference sequence). This chain links TRBV5-4 with TRBJ1-3; D gene uncertain. Material for sequencing was peripheral blood. This TCR was sampled from a man between 35 and 55 years old with active or convalescent COVID-19. CDR3 sequence reads: CATHPGSLSGNTIYF. The CDR3 region has the DNA TGTGCCACCCATCCAGGTTCACTCTCTGGAAACACCATATATTTT.